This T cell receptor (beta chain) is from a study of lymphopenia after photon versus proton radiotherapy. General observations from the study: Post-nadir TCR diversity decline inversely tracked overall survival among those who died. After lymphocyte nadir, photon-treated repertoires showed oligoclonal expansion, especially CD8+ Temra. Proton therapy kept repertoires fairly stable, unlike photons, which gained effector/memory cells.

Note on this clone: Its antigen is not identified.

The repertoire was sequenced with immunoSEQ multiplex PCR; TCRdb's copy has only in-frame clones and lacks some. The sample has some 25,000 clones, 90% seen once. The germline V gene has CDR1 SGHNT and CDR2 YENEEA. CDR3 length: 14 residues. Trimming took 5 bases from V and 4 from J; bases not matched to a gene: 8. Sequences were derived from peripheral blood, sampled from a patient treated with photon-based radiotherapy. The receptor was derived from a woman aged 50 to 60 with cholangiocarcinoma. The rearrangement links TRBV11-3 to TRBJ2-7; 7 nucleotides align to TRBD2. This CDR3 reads CASSRGDGSYEQYF. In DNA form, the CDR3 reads TGTGCCAGCAGCCGGGGGGATGGATCTTACGAGCAGTACTTC.